This TCR beta chain was observed in a study of regulatory T cells in long-lasting Graves disease. Germline lookup yields CDR1 SEHNR and CDR2 FQNEAQ (reference sequence). V was clipped by 5 bases and J by 6 bases, with 13 bases between them. This CDR3 is 14 amino acids long. This clonotype was observed many times. Building the TCR beta libraries relied on iRepertoire HTBI primers, and CDR3 regions underwent Arm-PCR. TCRdb passed the multiplex PCR reads through MiXCR, listing each CDR3 protein once. The profile shows 450,000 to 500,000 distinct CDR3 sequences, about 16% of them singletons. Time point denoted: newly diagnosed GD, antithyroid drugs for less than 3 months. From PBMCs, RNA was extracted and then used to make the TCR library. These data are also associated with another study on T cells in Graves' hyperthyroidism and ophthalmopathy. That study adds: Researchers report that a 13 V-J model separated ophthalmopathy from stable hyperthyroidism.

The chain couples TRBV7-9 to TRBJ1-4, with D tentatively TRBD1 (6 bases). The receptor was derived from a man aged 35 to 55 with Graves disease. The specimen comprised peripheral blood mononuclear cells (PBMCs), sampled at new diagnosis, from a patient treated with antithyroid drugs. The CDR3 DNA is TGTGCCAGCAGCCTCGGACAGTACTATGAAAAACTGTTTTTT. It specifies CASSLGQYYEKLFF.